The TCR beta chain described here comes from a study of identical twins. Study-level points and caveats: Beta clonotypes that were abundant in cord blood contained fewer insertions, a pattern absent from memory repertoires.

This clonotype was found many times. As yet, its antigen is unknown. With 3 bases clipped from V and 1 base from J, the junction kept 4 bases outside the gene matches. The CDR3 is 15 amino acids. Germline lookup yields CDR1 DFQATT and CDR2 SNEGSKA (reference sequence). TCRdb re-analysed the 5' RACE reads in MiXCR, keeping a single row per CDR3 protein. The top ten hold 1.6% of the sample, which has fewer than 800,000 distinct CDR3 sequences, around 7.5% seen once. The same specimen was also included in a second study, on yellow fever vaccine responses in identical twins.

This chain joins TRBV20-1 and TRBJ2-2; 8 bases agree with TRBD2. The sample comprised PBMCs. This sequence originates from a woman aged 18-29 years in good health. The CDR3 DNA reads TGCAGTGCTAGCGATCTAGCGGGGAACACCGGGGAGCTGTTTTTT. It yields the protein CSASDLAGNTGELFF.